The clone carrying this T cell receptor beta chain was recorded a few times. This specimen belongs to a study of beta chain features in type 1 diabetes. Of the isolated RNA, all was reverse transcribed, and so the sequenced material was expressed TCRB transcripts. Sequenced by immunoSEQ multiplex PCR; TCRdb stores in-frame clones only, minus some. The table records about 220,000 clones, around 9.9% of them present only once. The CDR3 runs 17 residues. CDR1 and CDR2 (germline): LGHNA, YSLEER. V gave up 1 base and J gave up 2 bases; unmatched junction bases: 5. The sequence derives from a man aged 18 to 30 in good health. The J gene is TRBJ2-6, the V gene TRBV4-3; TRBD2 agrees at 7 bases. Sequenced: central memory CD4+ T cells from blood. The CDR3 nucleotides are TGCGCCAGCAGCCAAGCCAGCGGGATCCCTGGGGCCAACGTCCTGACTTTC. Its protein product is CASSQASGIPGANVLTF.